These T cell receptor beta chains were read from a single sample in a study of CD8 T cells in ankylosing spondylitis. One entry per CDR3 protein, called by TCRdb with MiXCR from the 5' RACE reads. The sample lists around 140,000 distinct CDR3 sequences, about 10% seen once, with about 4% in the top ten. The specimen sequenced was blood, either unsorted or a sorted T cell fraction (not recorded which). Receptor source: a female donor with ankylosing spondylitis or in good health (not recorded which). CDR3s include the opening cysteine and the closing phenylalanine or tryptophan. D genes are given only for firm matches. For some rows the clone size is stated as once, few or many, or as a class when expanded; others skip it.

D	size	J	V	CDR3	DNA
.	many	TRBJ2-6	TRBV12-3/TRBV12-4	CASSLGVTGANVLTF	TGTGCCAGCAGTTTAGGAGTAACTGGGGCCAACGTCCTGACTTTC
.	many	TRBJ2-3	TRBV21-1	CASSNLWRGGTDTQYF	TGTGCCAGCAGCAATCTGTGGCGGGGGGGCACAGATACGCAGTATTTT
TRBD1	many	TRBJ1-1	TRBV20-1	CSATATGAVPEAFF	TGCAGTGCGACCGCGACAGGGGCGGTCCCTGAAGCTTTCTTT
.	.	TRBJ2-1	TRBV15	CATRGLNEQFF	TGTGCCACCAGAGGGTTGAATGAGCAGTTCTTC
.	.	TRBJ1-1	TRBV7-2	CASSQNRVGTEAFF	TGTGCCAGCAGCCAGAACAGGGTTGGCACTGAAGCTTTCTTT
TRBD1	.	TRBJ2-6	TRBV24-1	CATSETGAGANVLTF	TGTGCCACCAGTGAGACAGGGGCTGGGGCCAACGTCCTGACTTTC
.	many	TRBJ2-3	TRBV7-2	CASSLVAGAELDTQYF	TGTGCCAGCAGCTTAGTTGCGGGTGCTGAGTTAGATACGCAGTATTTT
TRBD2	many	TRBJ2-1	TRBV2	CASSEAVRESNEQFF	TGTGCCAGCAGTGAAGCTGTGCGGGAGTCAAATGAGCAGTTCTTC
.	many	TRBJ2-3	TRBV5-5	CASSSPGPTTDTQYF	TGTGCCAGCAGCTCTCCGGGACCAACCACAGATACGCAGTATTTT
TRBD1	many	TRBJ1-2	TRBV12-3/TRBV12-4	CASSQTGGLGYTF	TGTGCCAGCAGCCAGACAGGGGGACTAGGCTACACCTTC
.	.	TRBJ2-2	TRBV28	CASFGGGGNTGELFF	TGTGCCAGTTTCGGAGGGGGAGGCAACACCGGGGAGCTGTTTTTT
.	many	TRBJ1-1	TRBV29-1	CSVGAGRPVTEAFF	TGCAGCGTTGGGGCAGGGAGGCCGGTCACTGAAGCTTTCTTT
.	.	TRBJ1-4	TRBV30	CALTGSPLQAEKLFF	TGTGCCCTCACAGGGTCCCCGCTCCAAGCCGAAAAACTGTTTTTT
.	.	TRBJ1-2	TRBV15	CATSRDTNYGYTF	TGTGCCACCAGCAGAGATACTAACTATGGCTACACCTTC
.	few	TRBJ2-7	TRBV29-1	CSVLTVSSYEQYF	TGCAGCGTCTTGACAGTCAGCTCCTACGAGCAGTACTTC